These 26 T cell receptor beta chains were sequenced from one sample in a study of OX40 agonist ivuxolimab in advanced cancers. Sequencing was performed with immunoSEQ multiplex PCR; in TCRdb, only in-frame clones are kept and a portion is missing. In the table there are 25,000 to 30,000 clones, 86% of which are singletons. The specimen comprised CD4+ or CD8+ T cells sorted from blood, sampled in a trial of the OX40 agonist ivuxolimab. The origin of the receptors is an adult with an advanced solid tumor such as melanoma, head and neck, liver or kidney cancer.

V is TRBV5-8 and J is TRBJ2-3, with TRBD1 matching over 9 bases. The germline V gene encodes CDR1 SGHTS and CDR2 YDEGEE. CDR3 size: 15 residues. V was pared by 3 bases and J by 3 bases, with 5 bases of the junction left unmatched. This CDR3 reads CASSSGDRDTDTQYF. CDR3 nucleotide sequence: TGTGCCAGCAGCTCCGGGGACAGGGATACAGATACGCAGTATTTT.

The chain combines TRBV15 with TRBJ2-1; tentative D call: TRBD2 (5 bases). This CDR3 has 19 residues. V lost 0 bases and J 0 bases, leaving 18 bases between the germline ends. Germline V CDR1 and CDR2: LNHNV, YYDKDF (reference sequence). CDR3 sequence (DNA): TGTGCCACCAGCAGAGAAAAATACAACCTGGAGGCCTCCTACAATGAGCAGTTCTTC. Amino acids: CATSREKYNLEASYNEQFF.

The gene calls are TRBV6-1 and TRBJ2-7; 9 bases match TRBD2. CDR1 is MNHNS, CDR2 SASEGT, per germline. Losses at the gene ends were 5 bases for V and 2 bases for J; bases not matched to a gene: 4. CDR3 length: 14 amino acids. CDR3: CASSRLAEPYEQYF. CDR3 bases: TGTGCCAGCAGTCGACTAGCGGAACCCTACGAGCAGTACTTC.

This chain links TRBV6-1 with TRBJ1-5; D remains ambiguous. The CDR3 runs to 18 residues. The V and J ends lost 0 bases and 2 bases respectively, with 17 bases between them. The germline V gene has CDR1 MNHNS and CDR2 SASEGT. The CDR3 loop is CASSEAATGVYGNQPQHF. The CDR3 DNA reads TGTGCCAGCAGTGAAGCGGCGACTGGGGTATATGGCAATCAGCCCCAGCATTTT.

The CDR3 reads CASSLGVFSRREGYNEQFF. CDR3 nucleotides: TGCGCCAGCAGCCTAGGGGTATTCTCGCGGCGGGAGGGCTACAATGAGCAGTTCTTC. The rearrangement joins TRBV4-1 to TRBJ2-1, with TRBD2 matching over 9 bases. CDR1 is MGHRA, CDR2 YSYEKL, per germline. J lost 3 bases, V lost 4 bases, and 16 bases had no gene match. The CDR3 consists of 19 residues.

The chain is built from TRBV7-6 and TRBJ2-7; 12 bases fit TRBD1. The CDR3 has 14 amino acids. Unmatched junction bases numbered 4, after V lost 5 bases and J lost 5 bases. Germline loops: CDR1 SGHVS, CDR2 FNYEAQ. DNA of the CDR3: TGTGCCAGCAGCGGGGACAGGGGGCGAGACGAGCAGTACTTC. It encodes CASSGDRGRDEQYF.

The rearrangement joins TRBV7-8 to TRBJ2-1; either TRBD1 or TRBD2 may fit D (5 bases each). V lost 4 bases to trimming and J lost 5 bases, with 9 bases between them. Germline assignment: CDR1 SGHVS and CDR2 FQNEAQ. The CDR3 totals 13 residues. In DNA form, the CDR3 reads TGTGCCAGCAGCTGGGGACGGCACAATGAGCAGTTCTTC. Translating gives CASSWGRHNEQFF. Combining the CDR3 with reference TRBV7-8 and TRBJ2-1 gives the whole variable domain GAGVSQSPRYKVAKRGQDVALRCDPISGHVSLFWYQQALGQGPEFLTYFQNEAQLDKSGLPSDRFFAERPEGSVSTLKIQRTQQEDSAVYLCASSWGRHNEQFFGPGTRLTVL.

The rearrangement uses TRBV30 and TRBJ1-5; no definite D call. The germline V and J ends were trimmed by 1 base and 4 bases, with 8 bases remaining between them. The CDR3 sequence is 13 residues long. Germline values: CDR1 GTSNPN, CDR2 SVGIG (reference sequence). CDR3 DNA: TGTGCCTGGAGTGCCCTCCCGAATCAGCCCCAGCATTTT. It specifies CAWSALPNQPQHF.

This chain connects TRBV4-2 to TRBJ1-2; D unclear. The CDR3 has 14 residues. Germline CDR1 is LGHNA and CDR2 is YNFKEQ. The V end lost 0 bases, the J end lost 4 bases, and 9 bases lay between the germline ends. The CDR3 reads CASSQEQLRYGYTF. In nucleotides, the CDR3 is TGTGCCAGCAGCCAAGAACAGCTTCGCTATGGCTACACCTTC.

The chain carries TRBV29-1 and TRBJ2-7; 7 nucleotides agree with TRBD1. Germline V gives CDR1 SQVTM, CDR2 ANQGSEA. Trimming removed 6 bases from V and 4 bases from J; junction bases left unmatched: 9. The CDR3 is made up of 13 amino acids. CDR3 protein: CSVETGWEYEQYF. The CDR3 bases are TGCAGCGTGGAGACAGGGTGGGAATACGAGCAGTACTTC.

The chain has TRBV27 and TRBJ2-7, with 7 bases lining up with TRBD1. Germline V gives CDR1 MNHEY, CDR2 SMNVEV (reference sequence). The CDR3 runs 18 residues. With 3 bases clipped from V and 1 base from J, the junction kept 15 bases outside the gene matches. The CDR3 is CASSFRPELTGYSYEQYF. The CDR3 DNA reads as TGTGCCAGCAGTTTCCGCCCCGAATTGACAGGGTATTCCTACGAGCAGTACTTC.

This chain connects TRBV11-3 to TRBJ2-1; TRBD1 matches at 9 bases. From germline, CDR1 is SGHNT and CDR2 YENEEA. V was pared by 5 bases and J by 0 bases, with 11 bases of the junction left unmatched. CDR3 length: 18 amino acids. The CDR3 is CASSPLDPGQGSYNEQFF. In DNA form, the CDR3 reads TGTGCCAGCAGCCCCCTCGACCCGGGACAGGGCTCCTACAATGAGCAGTTCTTC.

This CDR3 reads CASSPYSSNYGYTF. The CDR3 nucleotides read TGTGCCAGTAGTCCTTACAGTTCTAACTATGGCTACACCTTC. The gene calls are TRBV19 and TRBJ1-2; D is unclear. The CDR3 totals 14 residues. Trimming took 5 bases from V and 0 from J, leaving 10 bases between them. Germline CDR1 LNHDA, CDR2 SQIVND (reference sequence).

The CDR3 loop reads CASSEARGAGNQPQHF. The CDR3 nucleotides are TGTGCCAGCAGTGAAGCGCGGGGAGCTGGCAATCAGCCCCAGCATTTT. This sequence joins TRBV2 and TRBJ1-5; D gene unclear. The ends were cut back, 0 bases at V and 2 bases at J, with 11 bases in the middle. Germline-derived CDR1 and CDR2 are SNHLY and FYNNEI. The CDR3 has 16 amino acids.

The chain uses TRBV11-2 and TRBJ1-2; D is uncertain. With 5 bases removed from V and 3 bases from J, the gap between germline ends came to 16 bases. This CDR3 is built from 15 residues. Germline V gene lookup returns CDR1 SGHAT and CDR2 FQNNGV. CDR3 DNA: TGTGCCAGCAGCCCCGGCGCCGGGTCACACTATGGCTACACCTTC. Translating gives CASSPGAGSHYGYTF. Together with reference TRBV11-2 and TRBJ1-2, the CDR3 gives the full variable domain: EAGVAQSPRYKIIEKRQSVAFWCNPISGHATLYWYQQILGQGPKLLIQFQNNGVVDDSQLPKDRFSAERLKGVDSTLKIQPAKLEDSAVYLCASSPGAGSHYGYTFGSGTRLTVV.

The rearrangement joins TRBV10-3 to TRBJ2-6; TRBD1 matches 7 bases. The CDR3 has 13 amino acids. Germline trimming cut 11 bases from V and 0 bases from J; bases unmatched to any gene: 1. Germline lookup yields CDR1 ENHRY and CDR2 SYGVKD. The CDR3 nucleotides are TGTGCCTCAGGGGGCTCTGGGGCCAACGTCCTGACTTTC. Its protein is CASGGSGANVLTF.

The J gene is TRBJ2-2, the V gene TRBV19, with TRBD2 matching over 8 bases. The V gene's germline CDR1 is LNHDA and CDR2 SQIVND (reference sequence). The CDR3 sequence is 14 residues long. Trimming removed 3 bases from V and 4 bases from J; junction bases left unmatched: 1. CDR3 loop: CASSILAGTGELFF. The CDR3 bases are TGTGCCAGTAGTATCCTAGCGGGCACCGGGGAGCTGTTTTTT.

In nucleotides, the CDR3 is TGCAGCGCCCGGGACAGTGTCTCCTACGAGCAGTACTTC. Residues: CSARDSVSYEQYF. The rearrangement links TRBV29-1 to TRBJ2-7; 7 nucleotides line up with TRBD1. The CDR3 has 13 amino acids. V lost 7 bases to trimming and J lost 0 bases; unmatched junction nucleotides: 6. CDR1 is SQVTM and CDR2 is ANQGSEA in the germline V gene.

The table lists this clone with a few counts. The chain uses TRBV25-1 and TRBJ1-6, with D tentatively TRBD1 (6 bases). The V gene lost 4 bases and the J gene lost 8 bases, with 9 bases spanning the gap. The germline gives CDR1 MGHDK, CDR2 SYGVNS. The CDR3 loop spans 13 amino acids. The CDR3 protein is CASSVQGYSPLHF. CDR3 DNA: TGTGCCAGCAGTGTACAGGGCTATTCACCCCTCCACTTT. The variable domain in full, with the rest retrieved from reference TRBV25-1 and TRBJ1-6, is EADIYQTPRYLVIGTGKKITLECSQTMGHDKMYWYQQDPGMELHLIHYSYGVNSTEKGDLSSESTVSRIRTEHFPLTLESARPSHTSQYLCASSVQGYSPLHFGNGTRLTVT.

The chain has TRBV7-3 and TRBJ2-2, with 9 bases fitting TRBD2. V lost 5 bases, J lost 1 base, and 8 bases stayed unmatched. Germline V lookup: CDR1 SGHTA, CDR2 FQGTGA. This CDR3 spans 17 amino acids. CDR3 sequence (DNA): TGTGCCAGCAGCCCGACCCCTAGCGGGGAGAACACCGGGGAGCTGTTTTTT. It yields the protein CASSPTPSGENTGELFF.

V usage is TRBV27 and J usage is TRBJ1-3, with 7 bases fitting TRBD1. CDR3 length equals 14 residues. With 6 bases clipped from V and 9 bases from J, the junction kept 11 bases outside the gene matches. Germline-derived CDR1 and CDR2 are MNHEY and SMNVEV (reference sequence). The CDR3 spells CASRGLTGTSTIYF. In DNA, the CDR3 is TGTGCCAGCAGAGGCCTGACAGGGACGTCCACCATATATTTT.

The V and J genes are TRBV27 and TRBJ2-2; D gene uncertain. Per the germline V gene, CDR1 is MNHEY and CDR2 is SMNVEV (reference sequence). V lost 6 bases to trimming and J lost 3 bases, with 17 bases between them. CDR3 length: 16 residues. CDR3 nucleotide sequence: TGTGCCAGCAGCTATAGGCCTTATCGGGACACCGGGGAGCTGTTTTTT. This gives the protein CASSYRPYRDTGELFF.

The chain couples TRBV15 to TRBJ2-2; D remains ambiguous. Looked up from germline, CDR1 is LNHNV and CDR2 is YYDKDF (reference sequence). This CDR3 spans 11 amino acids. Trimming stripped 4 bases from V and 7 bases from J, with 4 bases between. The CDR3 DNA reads TGTGCCACCAGCAAGCGCGGGGAGCTGTTTTTT. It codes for CATSKRGELFF.

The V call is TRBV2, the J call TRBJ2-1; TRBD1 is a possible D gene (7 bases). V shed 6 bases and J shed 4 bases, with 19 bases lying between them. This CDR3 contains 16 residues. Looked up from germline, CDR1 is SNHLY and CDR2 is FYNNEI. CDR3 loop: CASSEMRGQRYNEQFF. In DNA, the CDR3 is TGTGCCAGCAGCGAAATGCGGGGACAGAGATACAATGAGCAGTTCTTC.

The CDR3 region has the DNA TGTGCCAGCAGCTGGACAGGGGGCGACGAGCAGTACTTC. The encoded protein is CASSWTGGDEQYF. The chain uses TRBV7-9 and TRBJ2-7; 11 bases match TRBD1. CDR3 length equals 13 residues. Losses at the gene ends were 4 bases for V and 5 bases for J; bases not matched to a gene: 1. Per germline, CDR1 SEHNR and CDR2 FQNEAQ (reference sequence).

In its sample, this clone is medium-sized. The CDR3 coding sequence is TGTGCCAGCAGCGCGGGGGTGAACACTGAAGCTTTCTTT. Translated: CASSAGVNTEAFF. This rearrangement joins TRBV5-6 to TRBJ1-1; weak D call: TRBD1 (5 bases). CDR3 size: 13 residues. Germline V gene sequence: CDR1 SGHDT, CDR2 YYEEEE. Trimming took 4 bases from V and 0 from J, leaving 7 bases between them.